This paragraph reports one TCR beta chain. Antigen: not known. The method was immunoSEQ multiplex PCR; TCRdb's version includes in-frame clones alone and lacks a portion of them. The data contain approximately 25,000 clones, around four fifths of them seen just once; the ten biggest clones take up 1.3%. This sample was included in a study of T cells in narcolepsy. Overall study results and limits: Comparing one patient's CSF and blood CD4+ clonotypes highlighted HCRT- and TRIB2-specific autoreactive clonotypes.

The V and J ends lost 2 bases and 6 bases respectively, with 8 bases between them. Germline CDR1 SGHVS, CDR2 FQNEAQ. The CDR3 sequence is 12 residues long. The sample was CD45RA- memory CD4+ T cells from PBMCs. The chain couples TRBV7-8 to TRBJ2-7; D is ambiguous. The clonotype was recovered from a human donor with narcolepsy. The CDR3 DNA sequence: TGTGCCAGCAGCTTACGAGGTTCCGAGCAGTACTTC. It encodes CASSLRGSEQYF. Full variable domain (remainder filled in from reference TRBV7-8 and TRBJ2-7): GAGVSQSPRYKVAKRGQDVALRCDPISGHVSLFWYQQALGQGPEFLTYFQNEAQLDKSGLPSDRFFAERPEGSVSTLKIQRTQQEDSAVYLCASSLRGSEQYFGPGTRLTVT.